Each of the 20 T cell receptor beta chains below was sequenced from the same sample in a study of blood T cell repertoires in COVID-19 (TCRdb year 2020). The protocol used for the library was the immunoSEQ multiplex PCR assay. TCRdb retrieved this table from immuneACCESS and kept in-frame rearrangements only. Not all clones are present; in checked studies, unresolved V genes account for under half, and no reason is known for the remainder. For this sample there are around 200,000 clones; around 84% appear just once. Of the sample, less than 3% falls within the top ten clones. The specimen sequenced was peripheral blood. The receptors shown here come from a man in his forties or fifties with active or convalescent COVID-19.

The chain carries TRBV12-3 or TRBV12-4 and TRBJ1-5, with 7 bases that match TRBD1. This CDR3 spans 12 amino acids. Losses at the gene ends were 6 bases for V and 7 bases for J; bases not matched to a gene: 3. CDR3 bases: TGTGCCAGCAGCTTACAGGGGCAGCCCCAGCATTTT. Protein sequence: CASSLQGQPQHF.

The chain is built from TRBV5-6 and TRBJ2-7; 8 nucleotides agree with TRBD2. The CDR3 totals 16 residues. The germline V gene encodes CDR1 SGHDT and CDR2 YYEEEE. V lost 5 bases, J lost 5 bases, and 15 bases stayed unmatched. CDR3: CASSFLTGGVPHEQYF. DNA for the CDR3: TGTGCCAGCAGTTTTTTAACCGGGGGGGTACCCCACGAGCAGTACTTC.

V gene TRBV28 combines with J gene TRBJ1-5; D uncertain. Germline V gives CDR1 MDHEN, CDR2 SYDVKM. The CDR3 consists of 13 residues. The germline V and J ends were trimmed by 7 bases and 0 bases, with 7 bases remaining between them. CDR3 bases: TGTGCCAGCAAACACAGTAGCAATCAGCCCCAGCATTTT. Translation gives CASKHSSNQPQHF.

The CDR3 sequence is CASSLIGSGGNEQFF. The CDR3 DNA reads TGTGCCAGCAGCTTAATCGGTAGCGGGGGCAATGAGCAGTTCTTC. V usage is TRBV11-2 and J usage is TRBJ2-1; 9 positions agree with TRBD2. V was pared by 2 bases and J by 6 bases, with 5 bases of the junction left unmatched. This CDR3 is 15 amino acids long. CDR1 is SGHAT, CDR2 FQNNGV, per germline.

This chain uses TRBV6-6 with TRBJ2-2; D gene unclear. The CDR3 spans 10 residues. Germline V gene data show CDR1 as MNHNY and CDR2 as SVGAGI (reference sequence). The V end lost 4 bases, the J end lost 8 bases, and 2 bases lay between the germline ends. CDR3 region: CASSSGELFF. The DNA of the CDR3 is TGTGCCAGCAGTTCAGGGGAGCTGTTTTTT.

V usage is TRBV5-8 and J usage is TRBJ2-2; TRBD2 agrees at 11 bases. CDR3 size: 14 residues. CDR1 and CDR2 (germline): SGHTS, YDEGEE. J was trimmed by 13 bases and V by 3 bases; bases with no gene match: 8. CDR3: CASSSTSGGLGLFF. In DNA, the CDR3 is TGTGCCAGCAGCTCTACTAGCGGGGGTCTGGGGCTGTTTTTT.

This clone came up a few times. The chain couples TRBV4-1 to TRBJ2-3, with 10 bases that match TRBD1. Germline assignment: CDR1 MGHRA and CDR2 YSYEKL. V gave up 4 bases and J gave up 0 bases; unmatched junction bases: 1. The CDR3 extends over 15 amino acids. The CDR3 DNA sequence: TGCGCCAGCAGCCTGGGACAGGGGAGCACAGATACGCAGTATTTT. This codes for CASSLGQGSTDTQYF.

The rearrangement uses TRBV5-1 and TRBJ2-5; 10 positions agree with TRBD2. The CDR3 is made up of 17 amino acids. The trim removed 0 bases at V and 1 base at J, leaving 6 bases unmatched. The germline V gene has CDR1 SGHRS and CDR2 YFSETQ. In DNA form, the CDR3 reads TGCGCCAGCAGCTTGGCGGCTAGCGGGGGCCCCCAAGAGACCCAGTACTTC. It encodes CASSLAASGGPQETQYF.

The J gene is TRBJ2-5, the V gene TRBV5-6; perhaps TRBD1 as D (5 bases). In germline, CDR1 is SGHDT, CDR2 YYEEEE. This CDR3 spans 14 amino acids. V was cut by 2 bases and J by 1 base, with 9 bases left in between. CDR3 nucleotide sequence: TGTGCCAGCAGCTTAGGGGCCCTCCAAGAGACCCAGTACTTC. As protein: CASSLGALQETQYF.

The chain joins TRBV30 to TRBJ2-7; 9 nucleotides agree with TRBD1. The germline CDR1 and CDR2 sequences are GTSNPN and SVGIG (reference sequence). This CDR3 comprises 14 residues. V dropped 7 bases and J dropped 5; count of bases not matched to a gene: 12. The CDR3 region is CALDRDRAWDEQYF. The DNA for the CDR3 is TGTGCCTTGGACCGGGACAGGGCGTGGGACGAGCAGTACTTC.

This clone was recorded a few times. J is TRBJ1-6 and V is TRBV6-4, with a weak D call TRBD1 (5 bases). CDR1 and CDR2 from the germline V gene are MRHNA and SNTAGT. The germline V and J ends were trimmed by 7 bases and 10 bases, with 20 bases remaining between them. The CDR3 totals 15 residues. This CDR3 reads CASTPPRVLPSPLHF. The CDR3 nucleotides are TGTGCCAGCACACCACCCAGGGTTCTACCCTCACCCCTCCACTTT.

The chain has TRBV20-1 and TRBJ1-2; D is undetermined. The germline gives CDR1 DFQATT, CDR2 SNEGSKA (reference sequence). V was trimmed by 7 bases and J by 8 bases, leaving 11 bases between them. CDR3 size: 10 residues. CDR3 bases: TGCAGTGTCATGACACCGGGCTACACCTTC. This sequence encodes CSVMTPGYTF.

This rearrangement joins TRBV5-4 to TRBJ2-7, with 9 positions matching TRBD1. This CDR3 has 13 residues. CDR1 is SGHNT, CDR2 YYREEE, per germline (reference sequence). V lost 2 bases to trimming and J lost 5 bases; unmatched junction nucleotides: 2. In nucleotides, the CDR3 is TGTGCCAGCAGCTTAACAGGGGGCAACGAGCAGTACTTC. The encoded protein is CASSLTGGNEQYF. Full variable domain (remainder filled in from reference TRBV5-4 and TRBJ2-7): ETGVTQSPTHLIKTRGQQVTLRCSSQSGHNTVSWYQQALGQGPQFIFQYYREEENGRGNFPPRFSGLQFPNYSSELNVNALELDDSALYLCASSLTGGNEQYFGPGTRLTVT.

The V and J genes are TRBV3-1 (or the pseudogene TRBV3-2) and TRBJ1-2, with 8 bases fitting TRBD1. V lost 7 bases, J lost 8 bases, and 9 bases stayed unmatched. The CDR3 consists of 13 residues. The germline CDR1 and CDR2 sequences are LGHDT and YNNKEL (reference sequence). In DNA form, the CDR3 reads TGTGCCAGCACTCTAGGACAGGGTGGCGGCTACACCTTC. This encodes CASTLGQGGGYTF.

The CDR3 loop is CASEGRGYGYTF. The CDR3 bases are TGTGCCAGCGAGGGGAGGGGCTATGGCTACACCTTC. The chain recombines TRBV28 with TRBJ1-2, with D tentatively TRBD1 (5 bases). This CDR3 is built from 12 residues. V was pared by 8 bases and J by 4 bases, with 11 bases between. The germline gives CDR1 MDHEN, CDR2 SYDVKM.

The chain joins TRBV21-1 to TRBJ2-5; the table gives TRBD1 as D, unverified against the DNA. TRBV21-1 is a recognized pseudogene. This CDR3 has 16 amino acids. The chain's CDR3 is CASSKNLQGVEETQYF. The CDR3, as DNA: TGTGCCAGCAGCAAAAACCTCCAGGGGGTCGAAGAGACCCAGTACTTC.

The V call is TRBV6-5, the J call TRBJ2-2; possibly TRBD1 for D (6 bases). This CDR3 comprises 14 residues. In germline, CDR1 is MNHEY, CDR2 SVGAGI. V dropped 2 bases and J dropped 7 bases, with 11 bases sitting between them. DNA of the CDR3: TGTGCCAGCAGTTACGGGGCAGGGGACGGGGAGCTGTTTTTT. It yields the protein CASSYGAGDGELFF.

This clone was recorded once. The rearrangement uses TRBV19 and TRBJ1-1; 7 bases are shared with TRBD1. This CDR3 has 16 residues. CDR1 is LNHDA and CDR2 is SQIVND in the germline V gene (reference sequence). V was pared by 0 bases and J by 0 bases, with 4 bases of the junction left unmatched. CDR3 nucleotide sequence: TGTGCCAGTAGTATAGACCACAGGGGTATGAACACTGAAGCTTTCTTT. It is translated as CASSIDHRGMNTEAFF.

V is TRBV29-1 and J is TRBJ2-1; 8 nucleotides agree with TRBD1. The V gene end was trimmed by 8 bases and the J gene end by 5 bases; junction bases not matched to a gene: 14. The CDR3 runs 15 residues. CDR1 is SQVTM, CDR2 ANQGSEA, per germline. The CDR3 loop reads CSPMGRTGWDNEQFF. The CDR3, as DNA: TGCAGCCCGATGGGTCGGACAGGGTGGGACAATGAGCAGTTCTTC.

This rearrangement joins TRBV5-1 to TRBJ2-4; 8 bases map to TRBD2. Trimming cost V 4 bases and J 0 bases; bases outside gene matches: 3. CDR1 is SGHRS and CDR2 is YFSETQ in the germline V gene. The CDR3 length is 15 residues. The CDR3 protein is CASSLSGGAKNIQYF. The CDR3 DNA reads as TGCGCCAGCAGCCTCAGCGGGGGAGCCAAAAACATTCAGTACTTC.